Presented here are 20 T cell receptor beta chains from one specimen sequenced in a study of T cell responses to AZD1222 COVID-19 vaccine (dated by TCRdb to the early 2020s). Library preparation employed the immunoSEQ multiplex PCR assay. The immuneACCESS repertoire file appears here via TCRdb, limited to in-frame rearrangements. These files lack a portion of the clones; in checked studies, under half of the deficit traces to unresolved V genes, and the cause of the others is not known. Here the sample has around 110,000 clones; 75% to 90% occur a single time. 3.1% of the sample lies in the top ten. Explained via the paper, the time point label denotes: baseline before first vaccination. The source material was peripheral blood, sampled on day 0 of AZD1222 vaccination. Receptors were obtained from an adult in good health.

The rearrangement joins TRBV7-9 to TRBJ2-7; D uncertain. Trimming shortened V by 5 bases and J by 2 bases, and 4 bases separated the two germline ends. Germline V gene data show CDR1 as SEHNR and CDR2 as FQNEAQ (reference sequence). There are 11 residues in the CDR3. Here the CDR3 DNA reads TGTGCCAGCAGCATAACCTACGAGCAGTACTTC. As protein: CASSITYEQYF.

J is TRBJ1-5 and V is TRBV28, with D perhaps matching TRBD1 (5 bases). With 5 bases removed from V and 0 bases from J, the gap between germline ends came to 20 bases. The CDR3 sequence is 18 residues long. Germline-derived CDR1 and CDR2 are MDHEN and SYDVKM. DNA of the CDR3: TGTGCCAGCAGTCGCCCGCCCGGGACCTATTTTAGCAATCAGCCCCAGCATTTT. Residues: CASSRPPGTYFSNQPQHF.

The V and J genes are TRBV5-1 and TRBJ1-2; perhaps TRBD1 as D (5 bases). The CDR3 extends over 14 amino acids. Per germline, CDR1 SGHRS and CDR2 YFSETQ. V was clipped by 3 bases and J by 0 bases, with 9 bases between them. The CDR3 is CASSWGRSNYGYTF. The CDR3 bases are TGCGCCAGCAGCTGGGGGAGATCTAACTATGGCTACACCTTC.

The rearrangement links TRBV6-5 to TRBJ2-2, with D possibly matching TRBD1 (6 bases). Per the germline V gene, CDR1 is MNHEY and CDR2 is SVGAGI. The CDR3 contains 15 residues. The V and J ends lost 4 bases and 4 bases respectively, with 13 bases between them. This chain's CDR3 is CASSSRGASTGELFF. In DNA form, the CDR3 reads TGTGCCAGCAGTTCCAGGGGAGCGAGCACCGGGGAGCTGTTTTTT.

The chain employs TRBV4-3 and TRBJ1-3; the match to TRBD1 covers 10 bases. V was pared by 4 bases and J by 4 bases, with 10 bases of the junction left unmatched. Germline values: CDR1 LGHNA, CDR2 YSLEER. The CDR3 length is 17 residues. CDR3: CASSPSLRDRGGNTIYF. CDR3 in DNA: TGCGCCAGCAGCCCCTCTCTGAGGGACAGGGGAGGAAACACCATATATTTT.

Comment on this clone: A read error may account for a junction end that differs from germline. CDR3 sequence (DNA): TGTGCCAGCAGCGGACTAGAGGGGGTCTTC. It specifies CASSGLEGVF. J is TRBJ2-1 and V is TRBV28; D might be TRBD2 (7 bases). Germline CDR1 reads MDHEN; CDR2 reads SYDVKM. This CDR3 region has 10 residues. Supplemented by reference TRBV28 and TRBJ2-1, the full variable domain reads DVKVTQSSRYLVKRTGEKVFLECVQDMDHENMFWYRQDPGLGLRLIYFSYDVKMKEKGDIPEGYSVSREKKERFSLILESASTNQTSMYLCASSGLEGVFGPGTRLTVL.

This clone was seen once. The V gene is TRBV11-2, the J gene TRBJ2-7; either TRBD1 or TRBD2 may fit D (6 bases each). Per the germline V gene, CDR1 is SGHAT and CDR2 is FQNNGV. This CDR3 contains 14 residues. Trimming cost V 3 bases and J 4 bases, with 13 bases left between them. CDR3 sequence reads: CASSLGHGGYEQYF. CDR3 DNA: TGTGCCAGCAGCTTGGGACATGGAGGGTACGAGCAGTACTTC.

CDR3 sequence: CASSLTGALSEQYF. The CDR3 coding sequence is TGTGCCAGCTCCCTGACAGGGGCCCTGTCCGAGCAGTACTTC. V is TRBV9 and J is TRBJ2-7; 8 nucleotides agree with TRBD1. Germline loops: CDR1 SGDLS, CDR2 YYNGEE. CDR3 size: 14 residues. Germline trimming cut 7 bases from V and 6 bases from J; bases unmatched to any gene: 12.

Here the CDR3 reads CASSLTFVGVSNSPLHF. CDR3 sequence (DNA): TGTGCCAGCAGCTTAACTTTCGTGGGAGTTAGTAATTCACCCCTCCACTTT. The J gene is TRBJ1-6, the V gene TRBV7-2; D is unclear. This CDR3 region has 17 residues. The V gene's germline CDR1 is SGHTA and CDR2 FQGNSA. Trimming pared 2 bases from V and 6 bases from J, leaving 17 bases between.

The CDR3 coding sequence is TGTGCCATCAGTGAGGGAGTGGGCACAGATACGCAGTATTTT. This gives the protein CAISEGVGTDTQYF. V gene TRBV10-3 combines with J gene TRBJ2-3; no clear D. Looked up from germline, CDR1 is ENHRY and CDR2 is SYGVKD. This CDR3 comprises 14 residues. V gave up 2 bases and J gave up 1 base, with 7 bases separating them.

The rearrangement uses TRBV3-1 (or the pseudogene TRBV3-2) and TRBJ1-1; perhaps TRBD1 as D (5 bases). CDR3 length: 15 residues. The germline gives CDR1 LGHDT, CDR2 YNNKEL (reference sequence). V shed 4 bases and J shed 4 bases, with 16 bases lying between them. The chain's CDR3 is CASSPPGPVGTEAFF. CDR3 nucleotide sequence: TGTGCCAGCAGCCCCCCGGGGCCCGTTGGCACTGAAGCTTTCTTT.

The V and J genes are TRBV14 and TRBJ2-7; D not resolved. Germline V CDR1 and CDR2: SGHDN, FVKESK. CDR3 length: 8 amino acids. Trimming removed 10 bases at V and 12 bases at J, with 10 bases between. CDR3 in amino acids: CATIAGYF. The DNA of the CDR3 is TGTGCCACTATCGCCGGGTACTTC.

The rearrangement links TRBV9 to TRBJ1-2, with TRBD1 identical over 10 bases. The CDR3 covers 17 residues. Per germline, CDR1 SGDLS and CDR2 YYNGEE. V was pared by 1 base and J by 0 bases, with 6 bases of the junction left unmatched. CDR3 bases: TGTGCCAGCAGCGTATGGGACAGGGGATATACTAACTATGGCTACACCTTC. This translates into CASSVWDRGYTNYGYTF.

The V call is TRBV28, the J call TRBJ1-1, with D uncertain. The germline V gene encodes CDR1 MDHEN and CDR2 SYDVKM. The CDR3 has 15 residues. V was shortened by 4 bases and J by 4 bases, with 16 bases between the two germline ends. CDR3 amino acids: CASSSLRGAGTEAFF. For the CDR3, the DNA is TGTGCCAGCAGTTCCCTCCGGGGTGCGGGCACTGAAGCTTTCTTT.

The chain uses TRBV5-1 and TRBJ1-2, with a possible D match to TRBD1 (5 bases). V lost 2 bases, J lost 3 bases, and 17 bases lay in between. The CDR3 totals 16 residues. Germline assignment: CDR1 SGHRS and CDR2 YFSETQ. The CDR3 bases are TGCGCCAGCAGCTTAATCTCCCAGGGTACAGACTATGGCTACACCTTC. This sequence encodes CASSLISQGTDYGYTF.

This clone was counted once. J is TRBJ2-1 and V is TRBV3-1 (or the pseudogene TRBV3-2); 8 nucleotides align to TRBD2. The trim removed 6 bases at V and 0 bases at J, leaving 13 bases unmatched. Per germline, CDR1 LGHDT and CDR2 YNNKEL (reference sequence). The CDR3 sequence is 18 residues long. This CDR3 reads CASRPSGPRGGSYNEQFF. The CDR3 bases are TGTGCCAGCAGACCTAGCGGGCCTCGCGGGGGCTCCTACAATGAGCAGTTCTTC.

The genes are TRBV5-4 and TRBJ2-7; TRBD1 is a possible D gene (7 bases). Germline V gene lookup returns CDR1 SGHNT and CDR2 YYREEE (reference sequence). The CDR3 has 15 residues. Trimming shortened V by 0 bases and J by 7 bases, and 17 bases separated the two germline ends. CDR3 DNA: TGTGCCAGCAGCTTGGTCCACGGGGGCAGGGGGGAGCAGTACTTC. Translating it yields CASSLVHGGRGEQYF.

The V and J genes are TRBV5-1 and TRBJ2-7, with D possibly TRBD2 on 5 matching bases. CDR1 and CDR2 (germline): SGHRS, YFSETQ. V was cut by 2 bases and J by 3 bases, with 9 bases left in between. This CDR3 comprises 13 residues. The CDR3 DNA reads TGCGCCAGCAGCTTAGCCGGGATCTACGAGCAGTACTTC. Protein: CASSLAGIYEQYF.

Here the CDR3 reads CASSPNSGGAGYNEQFF. In nucleotides, the CDR3 is TGTGCCAGCTCTCCGAATAGCGGGGGGGCCGGCTACAATGAGCAGTTCTTC. This chain connects TRBV18 to TRBJ2-1; 11 nucleotides agree with TRBD2. Germline lookup yields CDR1 KGHSH and CDR2 LQKENI. This CDR3 region has 17 residues. Trimming at V came to 6 bases and at J to 3 bases, leaving 10 bases not matched to a gene.

This chain connects TRBV5-1 to TRBJ1-3, with TRBD1 as a possible D gene (5 bases). Germline lookup yields CDR1 SGHRS and CDR2 YFSETQ. The CDR3 contains 17 residues. Trimming shortened V by 4 bases and J by 2 bases, and 19 bases separated the two germline ends. CDR3 nucleotide sequence: TGCGCCAGCAGCCCCATGGGCAGGGAGGGAACTGGAAACACCATATATTTT. Encoded protein: CASSPMGREGTGNTIYF.